This record covers a single T cell receptor beta chain. Its matching antigen is unknown. This entry comes from a study of T cell repertoires in ileal Crohn's disease. Looking at the study overall: M6 samples are neoterminal ileum biopsies from postoperative colonoscopy.

Study results and caveats: Endoscopic recurrence occurred in every patient whose clonality exceeded 26.8%.

Indicated time point: neoterminal ileum biopsy at postoperative endoscopy, about 6 months after surgery. Sequenced by immunoSEQ multiplex PCR; TCRdb stores in-frame clones only, minus some. Among about 11,000 clones, 75% to 85% were seen once, and the ten largest hold approximately 14%. With 7 bases clipped from V and 4 bases from J, the junction kept 6 bases outside the gene matches. Looked up from germline, CDR1 is MNHEY and CDR2 is SMNVEV (reference sequence). The CDR3 length is 14 residues. V usage is TRBV27 and J usage is TRBJ1-2; 10 nucleotides line up with TRBD1. Input material: ileal tissue. The TCR originated in an adult with Crohn's disease. This CDR3 reads CASTDGQGVYGYTF. The CDR3 coding sequence is TGTGCCAGCACCGACGGACAGGGGGTCTATGGCTACACCTTC.